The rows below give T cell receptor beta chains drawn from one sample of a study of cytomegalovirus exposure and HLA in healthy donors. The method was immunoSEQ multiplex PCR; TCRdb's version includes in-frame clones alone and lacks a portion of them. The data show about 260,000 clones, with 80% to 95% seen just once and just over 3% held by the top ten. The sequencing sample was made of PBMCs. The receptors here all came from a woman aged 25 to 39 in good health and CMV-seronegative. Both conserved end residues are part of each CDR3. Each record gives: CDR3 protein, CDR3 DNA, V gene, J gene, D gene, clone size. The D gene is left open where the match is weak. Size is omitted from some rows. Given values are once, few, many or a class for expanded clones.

CASSQTRLNTEAFF	TGCGCCAGCAGCCAAACTCGGCTGAACACTGAAGCTTTCTTT	TRBV4-3	TRBJ1-1	NA	NA
CASSSGLNTGELFF	TGTGCCAGCAGTTCGGGACTAAACACCGGGGAGCTGTTTTTT	TRBV27	TRBJ2-2	TRBD2	NA
CASGSGTGGQYF	TGTGCCAGCGGATCCGGGACAGGAGGGCAGTACTTC	TRBV6-5	TRBJ2-7	TRBD1	NA
CASSYSRFRGSEQYF	TGTGCCAGCAGTTACTCGAGGTTCAGGGGAAGCGAGCAGTACTTC	TRBV6-5	TRBJ2-7	NA	few
CSATDRVVQYF	TGCAGTGCTACAGACAGGGTCGTTCAGTACTTC	TRBV20-1	TRBJ2-4	TRBD1	once
CASSLMATYEQYF	TGTGCCAGCAGCTTGATGGCTACCTACGAGCAGTACTTC	TRBV5-4	TRBJ2-7	NA	NA
CASSPGQGDKSNQPQHF	TGTGCCAGCAGTCCCGGACAGGGGGATAAGAGCAATCAGCCCCAGCATTTT	TRBV27	TRBJ1-5	TRBD1	NA
CASSIVQGVEHGYTF	TGTGCCAGTAGTATAGTACAGGGGGTAGAACATGGCTACACCTTC	TRBV19	TRBJ1-2	TRBD1	NA
CASRSGTSGSHEQFF	TGTGCCAGCAGATCCGGGACTAGCGGGAGCCATGAGCAGTTCTTC	TRBV28	TRBJ2-1	TRBD2	NA
CASSNDRSSTGELFF	TGCGCCAGCAGTAACGACAGGTCGAGCACCGGGGAGCTGTTTTTT	TRBV10-2	TRBJ2-2	NA	NA
CASSFLTPLRLEQFF	TGTGCCAGCAGTTTCCTAACCCCTCTTAGATTGGAGCAGTTCTTC	TRBV28	TRBJ2-1	NA	NA
CASSLDAQGGGNEKLFF	TGCGCCAGCAGCTTGGACGCACAGGGGGGCGGTAATGAAAAACTGTTTTTT	TRBV5-1	TRBJ1-4	TRBD1	NA
CASSQEYVGGGRFYEQYF	TGCGCCAGCAGCCAAGAATATGTGGGTGGCGGGAGGTTCTACGAGCAGTACTTC	TRBV4-1	TRBJ2-7	TRBD2	NA